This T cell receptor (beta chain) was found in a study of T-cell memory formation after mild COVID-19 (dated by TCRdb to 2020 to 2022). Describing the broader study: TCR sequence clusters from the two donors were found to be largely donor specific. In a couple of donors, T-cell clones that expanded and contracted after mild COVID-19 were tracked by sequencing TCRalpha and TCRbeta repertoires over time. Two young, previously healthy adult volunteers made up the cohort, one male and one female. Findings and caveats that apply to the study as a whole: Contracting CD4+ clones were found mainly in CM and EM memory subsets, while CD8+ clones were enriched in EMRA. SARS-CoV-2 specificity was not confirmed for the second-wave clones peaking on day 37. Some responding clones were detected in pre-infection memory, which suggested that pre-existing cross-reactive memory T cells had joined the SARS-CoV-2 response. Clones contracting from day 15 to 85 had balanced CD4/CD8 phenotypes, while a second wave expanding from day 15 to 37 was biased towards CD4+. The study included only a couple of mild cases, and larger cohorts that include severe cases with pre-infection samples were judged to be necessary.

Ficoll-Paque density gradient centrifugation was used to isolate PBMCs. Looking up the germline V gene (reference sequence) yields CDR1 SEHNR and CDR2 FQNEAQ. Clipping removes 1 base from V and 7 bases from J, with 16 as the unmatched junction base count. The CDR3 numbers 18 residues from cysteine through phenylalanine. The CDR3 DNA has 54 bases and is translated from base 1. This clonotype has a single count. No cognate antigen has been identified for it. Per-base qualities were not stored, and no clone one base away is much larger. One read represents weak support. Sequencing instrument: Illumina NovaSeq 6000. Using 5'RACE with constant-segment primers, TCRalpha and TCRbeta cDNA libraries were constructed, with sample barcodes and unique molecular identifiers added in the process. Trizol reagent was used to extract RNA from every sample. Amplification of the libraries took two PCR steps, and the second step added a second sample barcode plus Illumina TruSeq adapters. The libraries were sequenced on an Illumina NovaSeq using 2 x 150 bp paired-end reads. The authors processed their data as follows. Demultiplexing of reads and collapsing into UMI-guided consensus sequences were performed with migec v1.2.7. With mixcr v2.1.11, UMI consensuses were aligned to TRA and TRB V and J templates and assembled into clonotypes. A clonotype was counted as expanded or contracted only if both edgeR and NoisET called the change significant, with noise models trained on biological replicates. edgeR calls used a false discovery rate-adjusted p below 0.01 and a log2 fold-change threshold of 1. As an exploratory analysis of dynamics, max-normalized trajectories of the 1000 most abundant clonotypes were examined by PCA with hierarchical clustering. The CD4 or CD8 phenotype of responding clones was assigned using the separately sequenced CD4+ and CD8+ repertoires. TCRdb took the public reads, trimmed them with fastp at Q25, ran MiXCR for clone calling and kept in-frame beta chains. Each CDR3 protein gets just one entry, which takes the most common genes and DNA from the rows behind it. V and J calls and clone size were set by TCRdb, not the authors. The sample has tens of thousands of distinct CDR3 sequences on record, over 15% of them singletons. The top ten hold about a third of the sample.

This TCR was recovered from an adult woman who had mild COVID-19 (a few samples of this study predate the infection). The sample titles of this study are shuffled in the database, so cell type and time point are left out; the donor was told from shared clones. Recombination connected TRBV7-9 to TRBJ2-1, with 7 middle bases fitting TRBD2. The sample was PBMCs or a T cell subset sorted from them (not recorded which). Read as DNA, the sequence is TGTGCCAGCAGCTTAGTGGGACGGCGGGAGCGGAGTAGAAATGAGCAGTTCTTC. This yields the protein CASSLVGRRERSRNEQFF. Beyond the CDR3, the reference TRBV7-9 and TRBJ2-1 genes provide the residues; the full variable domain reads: DTGVSQNPRHKITKRGQNVTFRCDPISEHNRLYWYRQTLGQGPEFLTYFQNEAQLEKSRLLSDRFSAERPKGSFSTLEIQRTEQGDSAMYLCASSLVGRRERSRNEQFFGPGTRLTVL.